The present entry profiles one T cell receptor (beta chain) with its context. The antigen it binds to is not known. Base qualities are not recorded, but no much larger clone differs from it by a single base. The sample is drawn from a study of blood T cell repertoires in COVID-19 (TCRdb year 2020). For the wider study: Samples covering the acute and convalescent phases of COVID-19 were provided by collaborators in the United States, Italy and Spain. The material from the prospective study consisted of cDNA or gDNA derived from T cells, B-cell-depleted T cells, or PBMCs. Subjects who had been exposed to COVID-19, were actively infected with it, or had recovered from it provided the deeply sampled blood TCRbeta repertoires that made up the dataset. The repertoires were made available in a free public database intended to serve as a resource for research on the immune response to SARS-CoV-2. The samples were drawn from the first 160 participants of the ongoing ImmuneRACE study and from 950 to 1,500 subjects provided by 6 global collaborators. A de-identified subject ID, COVID-19 status, age in years and sex were almost always included in the sample metadata. HLA class I and class II types, where available, came from metadata supplied by the sample provider rather than from assay-based typing. The investigation overall reported the following: The amount of clinical and demographic metadata varied by source and participant and was provided uncurated.

The cysteine opens and the phenylalanine closes a CDR3 of 13 amino acids. The CDR3 DNA has 39 bases and is translated from base 1. The V end loses 1 base and the J end loses 4 bases, and a stretch of 8 bases separates them. From a lookup of the germline V gene (reference sequence), CDR1 and CDR2 are SGHNT and YYREEE. TCRbeta CDR3 regions were amplified from genomic DNA by means of the immunoSEQ Assay, a bias-controlled multiplex PCR. As for how the authors treated the data: Nucleated cell counts per sample were estimated from amplification of reference gene primers within the assay. To quantify the absolute abundance of each unique TCRbeta CDR3 rearrangement, sequence reads were collapsed and filtered. For each sample, productive Simpson clonality was calculated by taking the square root of Simpson's diversity index across productive rearrangements. TCRdb retrieved this table from immuneACCESS and kept in-frame rearrangements only. Not all clones are present; in checked studies, unresolved V genes account for under half, and no reason is known for the remainder. V and J calls and clone size are those listed in that table; D and trimming were worked out from the DNA. The sample table contains approximately 150,000 clones; only one count was recorded for 84% of them. In total, the top ten clones hold around 4.8% of the sample.

Whole blood was collected in K2EDTA tubes by collaborating institutions according to the institutions' own protocols. For TCRbeta analysis, collaborators shipped samples as frozen whole blood, isolated PBMCs, or DNA extracted from either of those sample types. This receptor was identified in a human donor in a cohort sampled during active COVID-19. This chain joins TRBV5-4 to TRBJ1-1; the D gene identity is not certain. Sequencing was done on a sample of peripheral blood. The DNA sequence follows: TGTGCCAGCAGCTTGCAAGCGGGCACTGAAGCTTTCTTT. Translated, it gives CASSLQAGTEAFF.